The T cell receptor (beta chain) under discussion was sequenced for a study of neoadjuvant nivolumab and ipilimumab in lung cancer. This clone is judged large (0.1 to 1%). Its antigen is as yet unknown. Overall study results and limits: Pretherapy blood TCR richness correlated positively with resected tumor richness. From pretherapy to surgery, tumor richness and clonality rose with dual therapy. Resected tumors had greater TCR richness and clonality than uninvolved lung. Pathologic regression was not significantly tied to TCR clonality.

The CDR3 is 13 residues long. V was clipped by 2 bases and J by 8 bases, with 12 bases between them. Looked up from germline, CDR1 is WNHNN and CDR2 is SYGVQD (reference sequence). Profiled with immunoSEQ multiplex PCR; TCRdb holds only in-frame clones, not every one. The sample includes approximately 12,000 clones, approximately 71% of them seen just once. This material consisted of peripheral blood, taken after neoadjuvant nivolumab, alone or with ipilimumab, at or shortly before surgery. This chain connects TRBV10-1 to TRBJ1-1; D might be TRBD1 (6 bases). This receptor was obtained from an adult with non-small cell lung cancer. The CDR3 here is CASSEAGQLEAFF. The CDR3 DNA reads TGCGCCAGCAGTGAGGCCGGACAGCTCGAAGCTTTCTTT.